Presented here are 12 T cell receptor beta chains from one specimen sequenced in a study of T cells in Graves' hyperthyroidism and ophthalmopathy. TCR beta CDR3 regions were amplified from RNA transcripts. With the HTBI primer set, the TCR CDR3 went through a first round of RT-PCR. MiXCR, run by TCRdb on the multiplex PCR reads, gives a single entry per CDR3 protein. The sample has 620,000 or so distinct CDR3 sequences, more than 12% seen once. Material for sequencing was blood. These receptors originate from a woman in her fifties or sixties with Graves' ophthalmopathy.

The chain carries TRBV9 and TRBJ2-1; unclear D gene. The CDR3 covers 14 residues. V was clipped by 0 bases and J by 5 bases, with 9 bases between them. CDR1 is SGDLS, CDR2 YYNGEE, per germline. The CDR3 region is CASSVATTNNEQFF. CDR3 DNA sequence: TGTGCCAGCAGCGTAGCTACTACAAACAATGAGCAGTTCTTC.

The chain has TRBV15 and TRBJ2-1; 10 bases agree with TRBD2. CDR3 size: 16 residues. The V and J ends lost 0 bases and 8 bases, in that order; junction bases with no gene match: 7. Germline V lookup: CDR1 LNHNV, CDR2 YYDKDF (reference sequence). CDR3 amino acids: CATSRDALAGVDEQFF. The CDR3 coding sequence is TGTGCCACCAGCAGAGACGCGCTAGCGGGAGTAGATGAGCAGTTCTTC.

There are many counts of this clonotype. The J gene is TRBJ2-1, the V gene TRBV18; 7 bases agree with TRBD1. The CDR3 contains 16 residues. With V trimmed by 0 bases and J by 7 bases, 9 bases remained unmatched. Per germline, CDR1 KGHSH and CDR2 LQKENI. DNA for the CDR3: TGTGCCAGCTCACCACCCAACAGGGGTGTCAATAATGAGCAGTTCTTC. Translation: CASSPPNRGVNNEQFF.

The rearrangement links TRBV5-6 to TRBJ1-2; 8 positions match TRBD1. The CDR3 is 14 residues long. V shed 4 bases, J shed 3 bases, and the junction held 5 bases outside the gene matches. Germline CDR1 SGHDT, CDR2 YYEEEE. The CDR3 spells CASSQDRAHYGYTF. The CDR3 coding sequence is TGTGCCAGCAGCCAGGACAGGGCTCACTATGGCTACACCTTC. Looking up the rest from reference TRBV5-6 and TRBJ1-2 gives the full variable domain: DAGVTQSPTHLIKTRGQQVTLRCSPKSGHDTVSWYQQALGQGPQFIFQYYEEEERQRGNFPDRFSGHQFPNYSSELNVNALLLGDSALYLCASSQDRAHYGYTFGSGTRLTVV.

This clonotype was detected many times. In DNA, the CDR3 is TGTGCCAGCAGTCCAGGGGAAAAGACTGAAGCTTTCTTT. Translation: CASSPGEKTEAFF. The gene calls are TRBV2 and TRBJ1-1; tentatively, D is TRBD1 (6 bases). This CDR3 spans 13 amino acids. Deletions cut 5 bases from V and 5 bases from J, with 12 bases between. Germline CDR1 SNHLY, CDR2 FYNNEI.

This clonotype was observed many times. V is TRBV7-3 and J is TRBJ2-3, with 8 bases fitting TRBD2. This CDR3 spans 13 amino acids. CDR1 and CDR2 (germline): SGHTA, FQGTGA. V lost 5 bases and J lost 5; bases outside the gene matches: 3. The CDR3 is CASSTGGGDTQYF. The CDR3, as DNA: TGTGCCAGCAGCACCGGGGGGGGAGATACGCAGTATTTT.

This clonotype was seen a handful of times. This chain uses TRBV9 with TRBJ2-2; no clear D. This CDR3 has 14 amino acids. V was cut by 2 bases and J by 4 bases, with 9 bases left in between. Germline CDR1 and CDR2: SGDLS and YYNGEE. The CDR3 DNA reads as TGTGCCAGCAGCGTTTGGGCAGTCACCGGGGAGCTGTTTTTT. Translation: CASSVWAVTGELFF.

The chain uses TRBV14 and TRBJ2-3; 10 bases line up with TRBD2. Per germline, CDR1 SGHDN and CDR2 FVKESK. CDR3 length: 17 amino acids. V shed 0 bases, J shed 6 bases, and the junction held 9 bases outside the gene matches. The chain's CDR3 is CASSQDMLLAGRDTQYF. CDR3 DNA sequence: TGTGCCAGCAGCCAAGATATGTTACTAGCGGGGAGGGATACGCAGTATTTT.

The chain joins TRBV2 to TRBJ2-5, with TRBD1 matching over 9 bases. The V gene end was trimmed by 7 bases and the J gene end by 3 bases; junction bases not matched to a gene: 9. The length of the CDR3 is 15 residues. Germline assignment: CDR1 SNHLY and CDR2 FYNNEI. DNA of the CDR3: TGTGCCAGCACCCGTAGGGGACAGGGCGAAGAGACCCAGTACTTC. Translated: CASTRRGQGEETQYF. The whole variable domain, filled in from reference TRBV2 and TRBJ2-5, reads EPEVTQTPSHQVTQMGQEVILRCVPISNHLYFYWYRQILGQKVEFLVSFYNNEISEKSEIFDDQFSVERPDGSNFTLKIRSTKLEDSAMYFCASTRRGQGEETQYFGPGTRLLVL.

The chain recombines TRBV6-1 with TRBJ2-2, with D perhaps matching TRBD1 or TRBD2 (7 bases each). V was shortened by 5 bases and J by 2 bases, with 27 bases between the two germline ends. The CDR3 loop spans 20 amino acids. Per germline, CDR1 MNHNS and CDR2 SASEGT. CDR3 in amino acids: CASSKRTGLEPQTNTGELFF. The CDR3 coding sequence is TGTGCCAGCAGTAAGAGGACAGGACTAGAACCCCAGACTAACACCGGGGAGCTGTTTTTT.

This clonotype was seen ten or more times. This chain uses TRBV7-9 with TRBJ2-1; TRBD1 is a possible D gene (5 bases). Trimming left V 1 base short and J 6 bases short, with 22 bases between. The CDR3 is 18 residues long. Germline V gene lookup returns CDR1 SEHNR and CDR2 FQNEAQ (reference sequence). CDR3 sequence (DNA): TGTGCCAGCAGCTTAGGTAGGGGCCCCCCCCGCCCCCTCAATGAGCAGTTCTTC. Its protein product is CASSLGRGPPRPLNEQFF.

This clonotype was found many times. This chain uses TRBV20-1 with TRBJ1-1; TRBD1 might be the D (6 bases). The CDR3 contains 18 residues. Trimming left V 0 bases short and J 3 bases short, with 23 bases between. Germline CDR1 is DFQATT and CDR2 is SNEGSKA (reference sequence). In DNA form, the CDR3 reads TGCAGTGCTAGAGATAACAAGGGGGGACGCTGGTGGGACACTGAAGCTTTCTTT. Translation: CSARDNKGGRWWDTEAFF.